Each of the 6 T cell receptor beta chains below was sequenced from the same sample in a study of T cells in Graves' hyperthyroidism and ophthalmopathy. Amplified TCR beta CDR3 regions derived from RNA transcripts. An initial round of RT-PCR targeting the TCR CDR3 relied on the HTBI primer set. A single record per CDR3 protein comes from TCRdb applying MiXCR to the multiplex PCR reads. This sample has 350,000 to 450,000 distinct CDR3 sequences, with about 14% found just once. Sequencing was carried out using blood. The receptors were gathered from a woman aged 55-75 years with Graves' hyperthyroidism.

This clonotype has ten or more counts. The chain has TRBV3-1 and TRBJ1-5; no reliable D call. Germline V lookup: CDR1 LGHDT, CDR2 YNNKEL (reference sequence). V was trimmed by 0 bases and J by 7 bases, leaving 13 bases between them. The CDR3 is made up of 15 amino acids. In nucleotides, the CDR3 is TGTGCCAGCAGCCAAGAGTCTGGGAGGCTACAGCCCCAGCATTTT. The encoded protein is CASSQESGRLQPQHF.

This clonotype was counted at least ten times. The chain couples TRBV29-1 to TRBJ2-1, with 9 bases matching TRBD1. V lost 2 bases to trimming and J lost 7 bases; unmatched junction nucleotides: 3. The CDR3 loop spans 13 amino acids. Germline-derived CDR1 and CDR2 are SQVTM and ANQGSEA. The CDR3 DNA sequence: TGCAGCGTTGAAACGGACAGGGGAAATGAGCAGTTCTTC. Amino acids: CSVETDRGNEQFF.

J is TRBJ1-4 and V is TRBV7-6; 8 bases map to TRBD1. Trimming took 4 bases from V and 8 from J; bases not matched to a gene: 6. Germline assignment: CDR1 SGHVS and CDR2 FNYEAQ. There are 14 residues in the CDR3. CDR3 sequence: CASSSLTGDEKLFF. The CDR3 nucleotides are TGTGCCAGCAGCTCCCTGACAGGGGACGAAAAACTGTTTTTT. Filled out from reference TRBV7-6 and TRBJ1-4, the complete variable domain reads GAGVSQSPRYKVTKRGQDVALRCDPISGHVSLYWYRQALGQGPEFLTYFNYEAQQDKSGLPNDRFSAERPEGSISTLTIQRTEQRDSAMYRCASSSLTGDEKLFFGSGTQLSVL.

This clonotype was detected ten times or more. The genes are TRBV7-9 and TRBJ2-4; tentatively, D is TRBD2 (5 bases). The CDR3 totals 16 residues. Germline assignment: CDR1 SEHNR and CDR2 FQNEAQ (reference sequence). V gave up 4 bases and J gave up 0 bases, with 13 bases separating them. The CDR3 DNA sequence: TGTGCCAGCAGCTCGGACTCGACCCTAGCCAAAAACATTCAGTACTTC. Translation: CASSSDSTLAKNIQYF.

The chain's CDR3 is CSVEDLWTGDYGYTF. The CDR3 DNA reads as TGCAGCGTTGAAGATCTCTGGACAGGGGACTATGGCTACACCTTC. The chain employs TRBV29-1 and TRBJ1-2; TRBD1 aligns across 9 bases. In germline, CDR1 is SQVTM, CDR2 ANQGSEA. This CDR3 region has 15 residues. J gave up 3 bases and V 0 bases, and 5 bases lay outside the gene matches.

J is TRBJ1-4 and V is TRBV7-9, with 7 bases fitting TRBD1. CDR1 and CDR2 (germline): SEHNR, FQNEAQ (reference sequence). The CDR3 is 16 residues long. V gave up 5 bases and J gave up 8 bases; unmatched junction bases: 14. CDR3 nucleotide sequence: TGTGCCAGCAGCCCCGAGAAGGGGGCGAGAGGGGAAAAACTGTTTTTT. This translates into CASSPEKGARGEKLFF. Drawing the rest from reference TRBV7-9 and TRBJ1-4, the complete variable domain is DTGVSQNPRHKITKRGQNVTFRCDPISEHNRLYWYRQTLGQGPEFLTYFQNEAQLEKSRLLSDRFSAERPKGSFSTLEIQRTEQGDSAMYLCASSPEKGARGEKLFFGSGTQLSVL.